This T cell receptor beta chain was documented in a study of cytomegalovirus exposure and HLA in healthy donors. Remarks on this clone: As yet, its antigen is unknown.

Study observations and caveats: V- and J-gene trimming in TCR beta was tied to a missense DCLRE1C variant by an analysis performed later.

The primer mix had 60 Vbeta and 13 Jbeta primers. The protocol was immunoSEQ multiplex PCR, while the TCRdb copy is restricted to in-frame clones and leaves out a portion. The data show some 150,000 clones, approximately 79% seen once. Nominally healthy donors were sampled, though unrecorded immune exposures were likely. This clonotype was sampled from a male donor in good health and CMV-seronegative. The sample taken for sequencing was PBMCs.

The CDR3 is CASSPNRVSLEKLFF. CDR3 sequence (DNA): TGTGCCAGCAGCCCCAACAGGGTTAGTTTGGAAAAACTGTTTTTT. The rearrangement joins TRBV7-2 to TRBJ1-4, with D maybe TRBD1 (6 bases). Germline V gene data show CDR1 as SGHTA and CDR2 as FQGNSA. V shed 5 bases and J shed 8 bases, with 18 bases lying between them. The CDR3 runs 15 residues. Looking up the rest from reference TRBV7-2 and TRBJ1-4 gives the full variable domain: GAGVSQSPSNKVTEKGKDVELRCDPISGHTALYWYRQSLGQGLEFLIYFQGNSAPDKSGLPSDRFSAERTGGSVSTLTIQRTQQEDSAVYLCASSPNRVSLEKLFFGSGTQLSVL.